The rows below give T cell receptor beta chains drawn from one sample of a study of blood T cell repertoires in COVID-19. This table comes from immunoSEQ multiplex PCR, and its TCRdb copy is limited to in-frame clones, with some not included. Of roughly 92,000 clones listed, about 90% are singletons. Sequencing input: peripheral blood. These receptor sequences come from a woman aged 80 or older with active or convalescent COVID-19. Both conserved end residues are part of each CDR3. The order of the fields is V gene, D gene, clone size, J gene, CDR3 DNA, CDR3 protein. The D gene is left open where the match is weak. Clone size, where shown, is once, few, many, or a class for clones that have expanded.

V: TRBV12-2; D: .; size: few; J: TRBJ2-3; DNA: TGTGCAAGTCTGGTTTCGAAGTGGGAGTGGGGCACAGATACGCAGTATTTT; CDR3: CASLVSKWEWGTDTQYF
V: TRBV7-2; D: TRBD1; size: .; J: TRBJ1-3; DNA: TGTGCCAGCAGCGCCCAAACAGGGGTAGGAAACACCATATATTTT; CDR3: CASSAQTGVGNTIYF
V: TRBV3-1/TRBV3-2; D: TRBD2; size: .; J: TRBJ2-3; DNA: TGTGCCAGCAGCCAATACACTAGCGGGAGCAGTGATACGCAGTATTTT; CDR3: CASSQYTSGSSDTQYF
V: TRBV27; D: .; size: .; J: TRBJ1-6; DNA: TGTGCCAGCAGTCCGGACTACCACTATAATTCACCCCTCCACTTT; CDR3: CASSPDYHYNSPLHF
V: TRBV5-4; D: TRBD1; size: .; J: TRBJ2-5; DNA: TGTGCCAGCAGCTTTCTGGGACAGCAAGAGACCCAGTACTTC; CDR3: CASSFLGQQETQYF
V: TRBV5-4; D: TRBD1; size: .; J: TRBJ2-7; DNA: TGTGCCAGCAGCCCGGGGACAGGAGCTAACTACGAGCAGTACTTC; CDR3: CASSPGTGANYEQYF
V: TRBV21-1; D: .; size: .; J: TRBJ2-3; DNA: TGTGCCAGCAGCAGCTCGTGGACAGGCTGTAGCACAGATACGCAGTATTTT; CDR3: CASSSSWTGCSTDTQYF
V: TRBV24-1; D: .; size: .; J: TRBJ2-1; DNA: TGTGCCACCAGTGATTTCGAGGCCGACTCCTACAATGAGCAGTTCTTC; CDR3: CATSDFEADSYNEQFF
V: TRBV13; D: TRBD1; size: .; J: TRBJ1-1; DNA: TGTGCCAGCAGCTTACAGGGGGGTGTCCCTGAAGCTTTCTTT; CDR3: CASSLQGGVPEAFF
V: TRBV10-1; D: TRBD1; size: .; J: TRBJ1-1; DNA: TGCGCCAGCAGTGAGGACAGGGCGAACAGGGAGACTGAAGCTTTCTTT; CDR3: CASSEDRANRETEAFF
V: TRBV3-1/TRBV3-2; D: .; size: .; J: TRBJ1-2; DNA: TGTGCCAGCAGCCAAGGGGCGTTTCAGAGCTATGGCTACACCTTC; CDR3: CASSQGAFQSYGYTF
V: TRBV7-3; D: TRBD2; size: .; J: TRBJ2-6; DNA: TGTGCCAGCAGCTCCGAGGGAGGGTGGGCCGCTGGGGCCAACGTCCTGACTTTC; CDR3: CASSSEGGWAAGANVLTF
V: TRBV5-1; D: TRBD2; size: .; J: TRBJ2-7; DNA: TGCGCCAGCAGCCGTGAACTAGCGGATGAGCAGTACTTC; CDR3: CASSRELADEQYF
V: TRBV27; D: .; size: .; J: TRBJ1-5; DNA: TGTGCCAGCAGGAACCTCAGGGGAGGGGATAGCAATCAGCCCCAGCATTTT; CDR3: CASRNLRGGDSNQPQHF
V: TRBV27; D: TRBD2; size: .; J: TRBJ2-1; DNA: TGTGCCAGCAGTTTTGGGCGGGAGGGCCTTAAAGATGAGCAGTTCTTC; CDR3: CASSFGREGLKDEQFF
V: TRBV21-1; D: .; size: .; J: TRBJ1-5; DNA: TGTGCCAGCAGCAAAAGCCGGGACAGAGATCAGCCCCAGCATTTT; CDR3: CASSKSRDRDQPQHF
V: TRBV11-3; D: TRBD1; size: .; J: TRBJ2-2; DNA: TGTGCCAGCAGCTCGTCAACCGGGACAGATAACACCGGGGAGCTGTTTTTT; CDR3: CASSSSTGTDNTGELFF
V: TRBV11-2; D: TRBD1; size: .; J: TRBJ2-7; DNA: TGTGCCAGCAGCTCTTACTCGGGACAGGGGTCAAACGAGCAGTACTTC; CDR3: CASSSYSGQGSNEQYF
V: TRBV12-3/TRBV12-4; D: .; size: .; J: TRBJ2-1; DNA: TGTGCCAGCAGTTTTGGGAGCGAGCAGTTCTTC; CDR3: CASSFGSEQFF
V: TRBV4-1; D: TRBD2; size: .; J: TRBJ2-7; DNA: TGCGCCAGCAGCCAACCCGGGACTAGCGGCTACGAGCAGTACTTC; CDR3: CASSQPGTSGYEQYF
V: TRBV7-3; D: TRBD2; size: .; J: TRBJ2-1; DNA: TGTGCCAGCAGCTCGGGGAGATTAGCGGGAGAGCGGGGTGAGCAGTTCTTC; CDR3: CASSSGRLAGERGEQFF
V: TRBV29-1; D: TRBD1; size: .; J: TRBJ1-1; DNA: TGCAGCGTTGGCACAGGGGAAGGAACTGAAGCTTTCTTT; CDR3: CSVGTGEGTEAFF
V: TRBV5-6; D: .; size: .; J: TRBJ2-1; DNA: TGTGCCAGCAGTCAACTACGATATGAGCAGTTCTTC; CDR3: CASSQLRYEQFF
V: TRBV6-2/TRBV6-3; D: TRBD1; size: .; J: TRBJ1-2; DNA: TGTGCCAGCAGTTTGGCCGGGACAGATCTTCTCCGCTATGGCTACACCTTC; CDR3: CASSLAGTDLLRYGYTF
V: TRBV19; D: .; size: .; J: TRBJ2-7; DNA: TGTGCCAGTAGTATAACACGGGAGAGGCACGAGCAGTACTTC; CDR3: CASSITRERHEQYF
V: TRBV5-1; D: TRBD2; size: .; J: TRBJ2-5; DNA: TGCGCCAGCAGCCCCGGGACGGGGGGAGAGACCCAGTACTTC; CDR3: CASSPGTGGETQYF
V: TRBV15; D: TRBD1; size: .; J: TRBJ1-5; DNA: TGTGCCACCAGCTCCGTTAGACAGGGGGTCCAGCCCCAGCATTTT; CDR3: CATSSVRQGVQPQHF
V: TRBV28; D: TRBD1; size: .; J: TRBJ1-1; DNA: TGTGCCAGCCGAACTACCGGGACAGGGGGCCTTCGACAGGTGAACACTGAAGCTTTCTTT; CDR3: CASRTTGTGGLRQVNTEAFF
V: TRBV7-9; D: .; size: .; J: TRBJ1-6; DNA: TGTGCCAGCAGCACAGGAAACTATAATTCACCCCTCCACTTT; CDR3: CASSTGNYNSPLHF
V: TRBV5-1; D: TRBD1; size: .; J: TRBJ1-2; DNA: TGCGCCAGCAGCTCAGTGGACAGGGGGGTTTATGGCTACACCTTC; CDR3: CASSSVDRGVYGYTF
V: TRBV15; D: .; size: .; J: TRBJ2-5; DNA: TGTGCCACCAGCCGTGGACAGCAAGAGACCCAGTACTTC; CDR3: CATSRGQQETQYF
V: TRBV28; D: .; size: few; J: TRBJ1-5; DNA: TGTGCCAGCAGTCTATTGACAAGCATCAATCAGCCCCAGCATTTT; CDR3: CASSLLTSINQPQHF
V: TRBV3-1/TRBV3-2; D: .; size: .; J: TRBJ2-7; DNA: TGTGCCAGCAGCCAAAACGGCGAGCAGTACTTC; CDR3: CASSQNGEQYF
V: TRBV15; D: TRBD1; size: .; J: TRBJ2-2; DNA: TGTGCCACCACCGGGACAGGGGCTTTCGGGGAGCTGTTTTTT; CDR3: CATTGTGAFGELFF
V: TRBV9; D: .; size: .; J: TRBJ1-4; DNA: TGTGCCAGCAGCCCCCGCGTAGTGACTCAAGGGGATGAAAAACTGTTTTTT; CDR3: CASSPRVVTQGDEKLFF
V: TRBV7-2; D: .; size: .; J: TRBJ1-2; DNA: TGTGCCAGCAGCTTAACCCAGGGCTCCGGCTATTATGGCTACACCTTC; CDR3: CASSLTQGSGYYGYTF
V: TRBV6-5; D: .; size: .; J: TRBJ1-6; DNA: TGTGCCAGCAGTTACCTGGCAATCGGAGGAAATTCACCCCTCCACTTT; CDR3: CASSYLAIGGNSPLHF
V: TRBV6-2/TRBV6-3; D: TRBD1; size: .; J: TRBJ2-3; DNA: TGTGCCAGCAGTTTTAACCCCCGGGACAGGGTCTCCACAGATACGCAGTATTTT; CDR3: CASSFNPRDRVSTDTQYF
V: TRBV7-9; D: TRBD1; size: .; J: TRBJ1-1; DNA: TGTGCCAGCAGCCCCCGGGACAGAAAAAACACTGAAGCTTTCTTT; CDR3: CASSPRDRKNTEAFF
V: TRBV18; D: TRBD2; size: .; J: TRBJ2-3; DNA: TGTGCCAGCTCCCGGGAGGGCCTCGGCACAGATACGCAGTATTTT; CDR3: CASSREGLGTDTQYF
V: TRBV3-1/TRBV3-2; D: TRBD1; size: .; J: TRBJ1-2; DNA: TGTGCCAGCAGCCAGCAGGGGGCGGGTGGCTACACCTTC; CDR3: CASSQQGAGGYTF
V: TRBV19; D: TRBD1; size: .; J: TRBJ1-5; DNA: TGTGCCAGTAGGGCCGGGACAGGGACCAATCAGCCCCAGCATTTT; CDR3: CASRAGTGTNQPQHF
V: TRBV6-5; D: .; size: .; J: TRBJ1-4; DNA: TGTGCCAGCAGGCCCCTGGGAGGGGGAGCGGAAAAACTGTTTTTT; CDR3: CASRPLGGGAEKLFF
V: TRBV18; D: .; size: .; J: TRBJ1-2; DNA: TGTGCCAGCTCACCAGGGGGGAAATCATATGGCTACACCTTC; CDR3: CASSPGGKSYGYTF
V: TRBV5-4; D: TRBD1; size: .; J: TRBJ2-5; DNA: TGTGCCAGCAGCTTGGACCAGGGGGCCCAAGAGACCCAGTACTTC; CDR3: CASSLDQGAQETQYF
V: TRBV18; D: TRBD1; size: .; J: TRBJ1-2; DNA: TGTGCCAGCTCACCAGCCGCGACAGGGGGGGATAACTATGGCTACACCTTC; CDR3: CASSPAATGGDNYGYTF
V: TRBV3-1/TRBV3-2; D: TRBD1; size: .; J: TRBJ1-2; DNA: TGTGCCAGCAGCCTCGGACAGGTTGGCTACACCTTC; CDR3: CASSLGQVGYTF
V: TRBV28; D: TRBD1; size: .; J: TRBJ1-4; DNA: TGTGCCAGCAGTTTCCAGGCAGGGGGAAATGAAAAACTGTTTTTT; CDR3: CASSFQAGGNEKLFF
V: TRBV29-1; D: TRBD1; size: .; J: TRBJ2-1; DNA: TGCAGCGTTGAAGTACCCCATAGGGGGCTACCCGGTCGCAATGAGCAGTTCTTC; CDR3: CSVEVPHRGLPGRNEQFF
V: TRBV29-1; D: .; size: .; J: TRBJ1-5; DNA: TGCAGCGTTTCGGGGAGCAATCAGCCCCAGCATTTT; CDR3: CSVSGSNQPQHF
V: TRBV24-1; D: TRBD1; size: .; J: TRBJ2-5; DNA: TGTGCCACCAGTTCGAGACAGGGGGCTTGGGAGACCCAGTACTTC; CDR3: CATSSRQGAWETQYF
V: TRBV6-1; D: .; size: .; J: TRBJ1-2; DNA: TGTGCCAGCAGTGAACCAGGAAAACATGGCTACACCTTC; CDR3: CASSEPGKHGYTF
V: TRBV6-5; D: .; size: .; J: TRBJ2-2; DNA: TGTGCCAGCAGCCATCCAGTTACCGGGGAGCTGTTTTTT; CDR3: CASSHPVTGELFF
V: TRBV11-2; D: TRBD1; size: .; J: TRBJ1-1; DNA: TGTGCCAGCACCCCTACCTGGACAGGGGGCACTGAAGCTTTCTTT; CDR3: CASTPTWTGGTEAFF
V: TRBV2; D: .; size: .; J: TRBJ2-1; DNA: TGTGCCAGCAGTGACGAGGGAGCGACCTACAATGAGCAGTTCTTC; CDR3: CASSDEGATYNEQFF
V: TRBV7-2; D: TRBD1; size: .; J: TRBJ1-4; DNA: TGTGCCAGCAGCCTCCGACAGGGGACGAATGAAAAACTGTTTTTT; CDR3: CASSLRQGTNEKLFF
V: TRBV5-1; D: TRBD1; size: .; J: TRBJ1-1; DNA: TGCGCCAGCAGCTTGGAACAGGGGAGGACTGAAGCTTTCTTT; CDR3: CASSLEQGRTEAFF
V: TRBV28; D: TRBD2; size: .; J: TRBJ2-3; DNA: TGTGCCAGCAGTTCTGGCAGTGCGGGAGATTTTGATACGCAGTATTTT; CDR3: CASSSGSAGDFDTQYF
V: TRBV19; D: .; size: .; J: TRBJ2-5; DNA: TGTGCCAGTAGTATAACAGGGTCCCACGAGACCCAGTACTTC; CDR3: CASSITGSHETQYF